The 4 T cell receptor beta chains below were found in one sample sequenced in a study of CD8 T cells in Susac syndrome. With random hexamers, about 0.5 to 1 ug RNA was reverse transcribed. TCRdb reprocessed the immunoSEQ multiplex PCR reads with MiXCR, giving one entry per CDR3 protein. The sample lists roughly 120,000 distinct CDR3 sequences, less than 95% occurring once. Material for sequencing was CD4+ T cells from PBMCs. Every receptor here comes from a human donor with multiple sclerosis.

The rearrangement links TRBV20-1 to TRBJ2-5, with a weak D call TRBD2 (6 bases). Germline V gene lookup returns CDR1 DFQATT and CDR2 SNEGSKA (reference sequence). Between the trimmed V and J ends, which lost 0 bases and 1 base, there was a span of 9 bases. CDR3 length: 14 residues. The CDR3 coding sequence is TGCAGTGCTAGAGATCGGGGGAGCCAAGAGACCCAGTACTTC. As protein: CSARDRGSQETQYF.

The chain joins TRBV28 to TRBJ1-5; perhaps TRBD1 as D (5 bases). Germline V gene sequence: CDR1 MDHEN, CDR2 SYDVKM. This CDR3 has 15 amino acids. V lost 6 bases, J lost 4 bases, and 16 bases lay in between. CDR3 residues: CASRVERGLNQPQHF. The CDR3 DNA follows: TGTGCCAGCAGGGTGGAGCGGGGCTTAAATCAGCCCCAGCATTTT.

The genes are TRBV7-9 and TRBJ2-2, with D perhaps assigned TRBD1 or TRBD2 (6 bases each). The V gene's germline CDR1 is SEHNR and CDR2 FQNEAQ (reference sequence). This CDR3 region has 18 residues. Trimming left V 8 bases short and J 2 bases short, with 24 bases between. As DNA, the CDR3 is TGTGCCAGCCCTCGTTCGGGGGACACACTCCCTAACACCGGGGAGCTGTTTTTT. Protein: CASPRSGDTLPNTGELFF.

The V and J genes are TRBV12-3 or TRBV12-4 and TRBJ2-5, with 10 bases fitting TRBD2. V lost 5 bases to trimming and J lost 6 bases; unmatched junction nucleotides: 6. The CDR3 is 14 residues long. CDR3 residues: CASSPSGSEKTQYF. CDR3 sequence (DNA): TGTGCCAGCAGTCCTAGCGGGAGCGAGAAGACCCAGTACTTC.